This T cell receptor (beta chain) was documented in a study of blood T cell repertoires in COVID-19. Study background: Some COVID-19 samples were acute and others convalescent; all came from the United States, Italy and Spain. T cells, B-cell-depleted T cells, or PBMCs provided the cDNA or gDNA that served as material.

With 5 bases clipped from V and 3 bases from J, the junction kept 14 bases outside the gene matches. This CDR3 contains 18 residues. Germline CDR1 PRHDT, CDR2 FYEKMQ (reference sequence). Original handling: Quantification of nucleated cells was approximated via reference gene primer amplification. The data were produced by immunoSEQ multiplex PCR, yet TCRdb's version contains in-frame clones alone and is incomplete. For V, J and clone size, that table is used; D and trimming come from the DNA. The sample contains under 200,000 clones, around 80% of which appear only once. This chain joins TRBV13 and TRBJ2-3, with TRBD2 matching 10 bases. Sequencing input: peripheral blood. This receptor was obtained from a man aged 55 to 70 with acute or convalescent COVID-19. CDR3 loop: CASSPQRGTSGDTDTQYF. The CDR3 nucleotides read TGTGCCAGCAGCCCTCAACGGGGAACTAGCGGGGATACAGATACGCAGTATTTT.